Below are 12 T cell receptor beta chains sequenced from a single sample in a study of control samples from healthy donors and cancer patients. Libraries were prepared by immunoSEQ multiplex PCR; TCRdb keeps only in-frame clonotypes and omits some of them. The sample carries some 120,000 clones, just under 95% recorded once. Sequencing was performed on blood. Source of these receptors: a man aged 30-40 years in good health.

This clone was counted a single time. This rearrangement joins TRBV4-2 to TRBJ1-6; the D is unclear. The CDR3 sequence is 17 residues long. CDR1 LGHNA and CDR2 YNFKEQ come from the germline V gene. V was clipped by 0 bases and J by 6 bases, with 15 bases between them. For the CDR3, the DNA is TGTGCCAGCAGCCAAGATCTGGTGGAGGCCACTAATTCACCCCTCCACTTT. Its protein product is CASSQDLVEATNSPLHF.

J is TRBJ2-5 and V is TRBV19; TRBD2 matches at 9 bases. CDR1 LNHDA and CDR2 SQIVND come from the germline V gene (reference sequence). J was trimmed by 1 base and V by 7 bases; bases with no gene match: 16. The CDR3 runs 18 residues. Here the CDR3 DNA reads TGTGCCAGTACCGCGCGCCTTAGACTAGCGGACCTCCAAGAGACCCAGTACTTC. Its translation: CASTARLRLADLQETQYF.

V and J are TRBV2 and TRBJ1-6, with a weak D call TRBD1 (6 bases). The V and J ends lost 2 bases and 5 bases respectively, with 13 bases between them. From germline, CDR1 is SNHLY and CDR2 FYNNEI. CDR3 length: 16 residues. CDR3 in amino acids: CASSERRGGDNSPLHF. The CDR3 bases are TGTGCCAGCAGTGAACGGAGGGGGGGGGATAATTCACCCCTCCACTTT.

The chain carries TRBV4-1 and TRBJ1-1; no clear D. Trimming took off 0 bases at V and 8 bases at J, with 16 bases between the two ends. Per germline, CDR1 MGHRA and CDR2 YSYEKL. This CDR3 spans 15 amino acids. Here the CDR3 reads CASSQDSARREEAFF. The DNA of the CDR3 is TGCGCCAGCAGCCAAGATTCGGCCCGCCGGGAAGAAGCTTTCTTT.

This CDR3 is CASSLGGPSTDTQYF. CDR3 sequence (DNA): TGTGCCAGCAGCTTAGGGGGGCCGAGCACAGATACGCAGTATTTT. V is TRBV7-9 and J is TRBJ2-3, with D perhaps TRBD1 (6 bases). Germline CDR1 reads SEHNR; CDR2 reads FQNEAQ (reference sequence). The CDR3 consists of 15 residues. V lost 1 base and J lost 0, with 8 bases in between.

The chain recombines TRBV10-3 with TRBJ1-2; tentatively, D is TRBD1 (6 bases). Germline lookup yields CDR1 ENHRY and CDR2 SYGVKD. The CDR3 extends over 17 amino acids. Trimming cost V 2 bases and J 6 bases, with 22 bases left between them. The CDR3 region is CAISETLSGHSGNGYTF. The CDR3 DNA is TGTGCCATCAGTGAGACCCTCTCGGGACACTCCGGGAATGGCTACACCTTC.

J is TRBJ1-4 and V is TRBV5-6, with 7 bases that match TRBD1. CDR1 SGHDT and CDR2 YYEEEE come from the germline V gene. The CDR3 covers 18 residues. With 3 bases clipped from V and 0 bases from J, the junction kept 11 bases outside the gene matches. The CDR3 reads CASSSRFSGTATNEKLFF. CDR3 in DNA: TGTGCCAGCAGCTCGAGGTTTTCTGGGACAGCAACTAATGAAAAACTGTTTTTT.

This rearrangement joins TRBV11-2 to TRBJ1-5, with D possibly TRBD1 on 6 matching bases. The CDR3 spans 18 residues. Trimming took 1 base from V and 3 from J, leaving 19 bases between them. Germline V lookup: CDR1 SGHAT, CDR2 FQNNGV. CDR3 region: CASSLGDMGSDSNQPQHF. The CDR3 bases are TGTGCCAGCAGCTTAGGGGACATGGGCTCGGATTCCAATCAGCCCCAGCATTTT.

The rearrangement links TRBV19 to TRBJ1-2, with TRBD1 as a possible D gene (6 bases). With 7 bases removed from V and 8 bases from J, the gap between germline ends came to 11 bases. The CDR3 extends over 11 amino acids. Germline V gives CDR1 LNHDA, CDR2 SQIVND (reference sequence). The CDR3 DNA sequence: TGTGCCAGTACCCCAGGGGTCGGCTACACCTTC. Translation: CASTPGVGYTF.

The chain has TRBV30 and TRBJ1-5, with D perhaps matching TRBD1 (5 bases). This CDR3 has 19 residues. CDR1 is GTSNPN, CDR2 SVGIG, per germline (reference sequence). The V and J ends lost 2 bases and 3 bases respectively, with 26 bases between them. This CDR3 is CAWSPTEPYGDGNNQPQHF. CDR3 in DNA: TGTGCCTGGAGTCCTACGGAGCCGTATGGGGACGGGAACAATCAGCCCCAGCATTTT.

The gene calls are TRBV5-4 and TRBJ2-2; 12 positions agree with TRBD2. The CDR3 spans 17 residues. The V and J ends lost 0 bases and 6 bases, in that order; junction bases with no gene match: 6. The germline V gene encodes CDR1 SGHNT and CDR2 YYREEE (reference sequence). CDR3 sequence: CASSLGLAGALAGELFF. CDR3 nucleotides: TGTGCCAGCAGCTTGGGACTAGCGGGGGCCCTCGCCGGGGAGCTGTTTTTT.

The V call is TRBV3-1 (or the pseudogene TRBV3-2), the J call TRBJ2-1; 7 bases agree with TRBD2. There are 17 residues in the CDR3. Trimming removed 6 bases from V and 0 bases from J; junction bases left unmatched: 11. Per the germline V gene, CDR1 is LGHDT and CDR2 is YNNKEL (reference sequence). The CDR3 DNA sequence: TGTGCCAGCAGGGCGGCCGAGCGGGGAAGCTCCTACAATGAGCAGTTCTTC. Its translation: CASRAAERGSSYNEQFF.